One sample yielded the 30 T cell receptor beta chains listed below, sequenced in a study of spatial heterogeneity in lung cancer. Broader study findings: Tumor mutation counts were tracked by expanded intratumoral alpha and beta TCR counts.

MiXCR, applied by TCRdb to the 5' RACE reads, yields one record per CDR3 protein. The table lists fewer than 10,000 distinct CDR3 sequences, over 6.5% of them singletons. No cognate antigen is known for these TCRs. Time point described: sample taken at primary tumor resection. The material sequenced was lung tumor tissue, taken at surgery. The source of these receptors is a female donor with early-stage non-small cell lung cancer.

This clonotype was seen repeatedly, ten times or more. The rearrangement links TRBV29-1 to TRBJ2-3; perhaps TRBD2 as D (5 bases). The V end lost 4 bases, the J end lost 3 bases, and 14 bases lay between the germline ends. Germline CDR1 reads SQVTM; CDR2 reads ANQGSEA. The CDR3 length is 14 residues. This chain's CDR3 is CSVALSRGTDTQYF. The CDR3 DNA sequence: TGCAGCGTTGCTCTATCCCGAGGGACAGATACGCAGTATTTT.

By share, this clonotype counts as medium-sized. The chain recombines TRBV27 with TRBJ1-6; TRBD1 is a possible D gene (5 bases). The CDR3 consists of 16 residues. Trimming took off 2 bases at V and 10 bases at J, with 18 bases between the two ends. Germline CDR1 reads MNHEY; CDR2 reads SMNVEV (reference sequence). CDR3 amino acids: CASSLNFGEYRSPLHF. The DNA for the CDR3 is TGTGCCAGCAGTTTAAATTTCGGAGAGTACAGGTCACCCCTCCACTTT.

Ten or more counts support this clonotype. The chain couples TRBV12-3 or TRBV12-4 to TRBJ2-1, with 11 bases matching TRBD2. This CDR3 comprises 15 residues. Trimming took 6 bases from V and 4 from J; bases not matched to a gene: 5. This CDR3 is CASSATSGSYNEQFF. CDR3 DNA sequence: TGTGCCAGCAGCGCCACTAGCGGGAGTTACAATGAGCAGTTCTTC.

By its share, this clonotype is medium-sized (0.01 to 0.1%). J is TRBJ1-1 and V is TRBV12-3 or TRBV12-4, with D hard to call. Between the trimmed V and J ends, which lost 7 bases and 0 bases, there was a span of 9 bases. This CDR3 is 13 amino acids long. The DNA of the CDR3 is TGTGCCAGCATTTCCGGGATGAACACTGAAGCTTTCTTT. Amino acids: CASISGMNTEAFF.

This clonotype was detected ten times or more. The rearrangement uses TRBV7-2 and TRBJ2-7; D might be TRBD2 (6 bases). The germline V gene encodes CDR1 SGHTA and CDR2 FQGNSA. The CDR3 sequence is 14 residues long. The V gene lost 3 bases and the J gene lost 0 bases, with 9 bases spanning the gap. The CDR3 DNA sequence: TGTGCCAGCAGCTTGGCGGGGTTCTCCTACGAGCAGTACTTC. Protein: CASSLAGFSYEQYF. The entire variable domain, with the rest obtained from reference TRBV7-2 and TRBJ2-7, is as follows: GAGVSQSPSNKVTEKGKDVELRCDPISGHTALYWYRQSLGQGLEFLIYFQGNSAPDKSGLPSDRFSAERTGGSVSTLTIQRTQQEDSAVYLCASSLAGFSYEQYFGPGTRLTVT.

This clonotype was detected many times. V usage is TRBV10-2 and J usage is TRBJ1-1; D gene ambiguous. Trimming stripped 9 bases from V and 0 bases from J, with 11 bases between. This CDR3 spans 13 amino acids. CDR1 is WSHSY and CDR2 is SAAADI in the germline V gene. The CDR3 coding sequence is TGCGCCAGTCATATGACTATGAACACTGAAGCTTTCTTT. This encodes CASHMTMNTEAFF.

This clonotype is labeled as medium-sized. J is TRBJ2-5 and V is TRBV6-1, with 13 bases lining up with TRBD2. The junction had 12 bases not matched to a gene; V was cut back by 6 bases and J by 2 bases. Germline V gives CDR1 MNHNS, CDR2 SASEGT. The CDR3 length is 18 residues. The CDR3 bases are TGTGCCAGCAGGCCCGGGACTAGCGGGATCGAAGGGCAAGAGACCCAGTACTTC. Residues: CASRPGTSGIEGQETQYF.

There are many counts of this clonotype. The chain links TRBV10-2 to TRBJ2-2; 7 bases fit TRBD1. The V gene's germline CDR1 is WSHSY and CDR2 SAAADI. The CDR3 is 14 amino acids. Trimming took 9 bases from V and 3 from J; bases not matched to a gene: 7. Here the CDR3 reads CASSTGADTGELFF. Here the CDR3 DNA reads TGCGCCAGTAGTACAGGGGCTGACACCGGGGAGCTGTTTTTT.

Sample share makes this clonotype medium-sized. V and J are TRBV7-9 and TRBJ2-5; D is unresolved. CDR1 is SEHNR and CDR2 is FQNEAQ in the germline V gene (reference sequence). V lost 2 bases, J lost 4 bases, and 8 bases lay in between. The CDR3 spans 13 residues. The CDR3 bases are TGTGCCAGCAGCTTATTGCCAGGAGAGACCCAGTACTTC. It specifies CASSLLPGETQYF.

In this sample, this clonotype turned up many times. The genes are TRBV27 and TRBJ2-6, with D maybe TRBD2 (5 bases). The CDR3 runs 18 residues. Per germline, CDR1 MNHEY and CDR2 SMNVEV (reference sequence). V was cut by 5 bases and J by 0 bases, with 17 bases left in between. The DNA for the CDR3 is TGTGCCAGCAGTACCAACATGGGCGGGTTCTCTGGGGCCAACGTCCTGACTTTC. It translates to CASSTNMGGFSGANVLTF.

By sample fraction, this clonotype is medium-sized (0.01 to 0.1%). This chain joins TRBV6-1 and TRBJ1-4, with 12 bases fitting TRBD1. Germline trimming cut 8 bases from V and 10 bases from J; bases unmatched to any gene: 5. Germline CDR1 is MNHNS and CDR2 is SASEGT. The CDR3 extends over 13 amino acids. The CDR3 is CASDRDRGRKLFF. DNA for the CDR3: TGTGCCAGCGACCGGGACAGGGGGCGAAAACTGTTTTTT.

This clonotype has ten or more counts. This chain joins TRBV27 and TRBJ2-3; D is perhaps TRBD1 (5 bases). CDR3 length: 14 amino acids. Between the trimmed V and J ends, which lost 3 bases and 2 bases, there was a span of 9 bases. Looked up from germline, CDR1 is MNHEY and CDR2 is SMNVEV (reference sequence). CDR3 in amino acids: CASSFWGVTDTQYF. The DNA of the CDR3 is TGTGCCAGCAGTTTTTGGGGCGTCACAGATACGCAGTATTTT.

Judged by abundance, this clonotype is medium-sized. This chain links TRBV30 with TRBJ2-7; 8 nucleotides match TRBD1. The germline gives CDR1 GTSNPN, CDR2 SVGIG (reference sequence). V lost 6 bases and J lost 0; bases outside the gene matches: 7. The CDR3 covers 14 residues. CDR3 nucleotides: TGTGCCTGCCCCCTAGGACAGGGCTCCTACGAGCAGTACTTC. Its protein product is CACPLGQGSYEQYF.

In this sample, this clonotype turned up many times. The rearrangement links TRBV6-5 to TRBJ2-5; TRBD2 agrees at 8 bases. V was pared by 6 bases and J by 4 bases, with 13 bases of the junction left unmatched. CDR1 and CDR2 from the germline V gene are MNHEY and SVGAGI. There are 16 residues in the CDR3. CDR3 DNA sequence: TGTGCCAGCAGAAGAAGCGGGAGTCCGCGGGGAGAGACCCAGTACTTC. Protein sequence: CASRRSGSPRGETQYF.

The sample holds many counts of this clonotype. The CDR3 spells CASSREASNQPQHF. The CDR3 nucleotides read TGTGCCAGCAGCCGTGAAGCCTCCAATCAGCCCCAGCATTTT. The chain is built from TRBV27 and TRBJ1-5; no reliable D call. V lost 6 bases and J lost 3, with 12 bases in between. The germline CDR1 and CDR2 sequences are MNHEY and SMNVEV (reference sequence). The CDR3 is 14 residues long.

This clonotype was recorded at least ten times. The genes are TRBV5-1 and TRBJ2-1, with a tentative D call TRBD1 (5 bases). The V gene's germline CDR1 is SGHRS and CDR2 YFSETQ. V was shortened by 2 bases and J by 2 bases, with 11 bases between the two germline ends. The CDR3 sequence is 15 residues long. In DNA form, the CDR3 reads TGCGCCAGCAGCTTCAGACAGACGACCTACAATGAGCAGTTCTTC. It translates to CASSFRQTTYNEQFF.

This clonotype has a count of ten or more. This chain links TRBV30 with TRBJ2-1; weak D call: TRBD1 (5 bases). This CDR3 contains 11 residues. CDR1 and CDR2 (germline): GTSNPN, SVGIG (reference sequence). V lost 4 bases, J lost 6 bases, and 7 bases lay in between. The CDR3 bases are TGTGCCTGGATTAGGGGCAATGAGCAGTTCTTC. Protein: CAWIRGNEQFF.

This clonotype was detected many times. This CDR3 is CASSQGQGFNTGELFF. For the CDR3, the DNA is TGTGCCAGCAGCCAAGGACAGGGATTTAACACCGGGGAGCTGTTTTTT. The chain has TRBV5-5 and TRBJ2-2; TRBD1 aligns across 8 bases. The V gene's germline CDR1 is SGHKS and CDR2 YYEKEE (reference sequence). Losses at the gene ends were 4 bases for V and 2 bases for J; bases not matched to a gene: 7. This CDR3 comprises 16 residues.

In its sample, this clonotype was seen many times. The chain has TRBV24-1 and TRBJ1-5; D unresolved. CDR3 size: 12 residues. Trimming took off 3 bases at V and 4 bases at J, with 3 bases between the two ends. The germline V gene has CDR1 KGHDR and CDR2 SFDVKD. The DNA of the CDR3 is TGTGCCACCAGTGATGGGAATCAGCCCCAGCATTTT. Amino acids: CATSDGNQPQHF.

This clonotype is classed as medium-sized. The chain is built from TRBV29-1 and TRBJ2-3; D is unresolved. Trimming shortened V by 4 bases and J by 0 bases, and 11 bases separated the two germline ends. This CDR3 has 14 amino acids. Germline V gene data show CDR1 as SQVTM and CDR2 as ANQGSEA. The CDR3 loop is CSVVEQTSTDTQYF. In DNA form, the CDR3 reads TGCAGCGTTGTCGAACAGACTAGCACAGATACGCAGTATTTT.

Judged by abundance, this clonotype is medium-sized. The V call is TRBV20-1, the J call TRBJ2-1; 9 bases align to TRBD2. The CDR3 loop spans 16 amino acids. Germline loops: CDR1 DFQATT, CDR2 SNEGSKA (reference sequence). Losses at the gene ends were 1 base for V and 0 bases for J; bases not matched to a gene: 4. The DNA for the CDR3 is TGCAGTGCTAGAGGTGCTAGCGGGGTCTCCTACAATGAGCAGTTCTTC. Translation: CSARGASGVSYNEQFF.

By share of the sample, this clonotype is medium-sized. V is TRBV28 and J is TRBJ1-6; no clear D. With 3 bases removed from V and 0 bases from J, the gap between germline ends came to 6 bases. The CDR3 is made up of 15 amino acids. Germline-derived CDR1 and CDR2 are MDHEN and SYDVKM. The CDR3 coding sequence is TGTGCCAGCAGTTTCCAGAGCTCCTATAATTCACCCCTCCACTTT. This gives the protein CASSFQSSYNSPLHF.

This clonotype is medium-sized. The chain combines TRBV4-1 with TRBJ2-1; the D gene is possibly TRBD2 (5 bases). Germline V gives CDR1 MGHRA, CDR2 YSYEKL. There are 13 residues in the CDR3. Trimming stripped 7 bases from V and 2 bases from J, with 9 bases between. The CDR3 DNA sequence: TGCGCCAGCACGGGATTCGCCTACAATGAGCAGTTCTTC. Translating it yields CASTGFAYNEQFF.

The CDR3 nucleotides read TGTGCCAGCAGCTTAGGATCTTTTGCGGGAGGTGATGAGCAGTTCTTC. It is translated as CASSLGSFAGGDEQFF. The chain uses TRBV7-9 and TRBJ2-1; 8 nucleotides line up with TRBD2. The CDR3 loop spans 16 amino acids. V was pared by 1 base and J by 8 bases, with 10 bases of the junction left unmatched. The germline V gene has CDR1 SEHNR and CDR2 FQNEAQ (reference sequence).

This clonotype was picked up many times. The chain uses TRBV15 and TRBJ2-5; 16 positions agree with TRBD2. CDR3 length equals 18 residues. The germline gives CDR1 LNHNV, CDR2 YYDKDF (reference sequence). V trimming: 0 bases; J trimming: 2 bases; junction bases outside the gene matches: 3. The CDR3 protein is CATSRDWGLAGGQETQYF. CDR3 DNA: TGTGCCACCAGCAGAGACTGGGGACTAGCGGGAGGGCAAGAGACCCAGTACTTC.

This clonotype was counted at least ten times. This chain uses TRBV6-1 with TRBJ2-3; D is undetermined. The CDR3 sequence is 13 residues long. V lost 5 bases and J lost 4, with 10 bases in between. CDR1 is MNHNS and CDR2 is SASEGT in the germline V gene. Written as DNA, the CDR3 is TGTGCCAGCAGTTTCAACCCCTCAGATACGCAGTATTTT. As protein: CASSFNPSDTQYF.

This clonotype was seen repeatedly, ten times or more. The chain has TRBV27 and TRBJ2-3; TRBD2 aligns across 10 bases. This CDR3 region has 20 residues. Germline trimming cut 0 bases from V and 5 bases from J; bases unmatched to any gene: 17. Germline CDR1 is MNHEY and CDR2 is SMNVEV (reference sequence). The CDR3 region is CASSLSFSSGRADLVDTQYF. The CDR3 bases are TGTGCCAGCAGTTTATCGTTTTCCAGCGGGAGGGCCGATTTGGTAGATACGCAGTATTTT.

This clonotype was counted at least ten times. The chain carries TRBV6-6 and TRBJ2-4; TRBD2 aligns across 7 bases. CDR3 size: 15 residues. Germline assignment: CDR1 MNHNY and CDR2 SVGAGI (reference sequence). Trimming at V came to 0 bases and at J to 2 bases, leaving 1 base not matched to a gene. CDR3 coding DNA: TGTGCCAGCAGTTACTCGGGGGGGACCAAAAACATTCAGTACTTC. Its protein product is CASSYSGGTKNIQYF.

This clonotype was detected many times. The chain employs TRBV5-4 and TRBJ2-1, with TRBD2 as a possible D gene (5 bases). Germline CDR1 reads SGHNT; CDR2 reads YYREEE (reference sequence). V was cut by 0 bases and J by 5 bases, with 9 bases left in between. The CDR3 has 14 amino acids. The CDR3 sequence is CASSLDEGNNEQFF. CDR3 nucleotide sequence: TGTGCCAGCAGCTTGGACGAGGGAAACAATGAGCAGTTCTTC. Variable domain in full (rest from reference TRBV5-4 and TRBJ2-1): ETGVTQSPTHLIKTRGQQVTLRCSSQSGHNTVSWYQQALGQGPQFIFQYYREEENGRGNFPPRFSGLQFPNYSSELNVNALELDDSALYLCASSLDEGNNEQFFGPGTRLTVL.

This rearrangement joins TRBV19 to TRBJ1-1, with D possibly matching TRBD1 (6 bases). Germline V gene data show CDR1 as LNHDA and CDR2 as SQIVND (reference sequence). Trimming stripped 8 bases from V and 1 base from J, with 17 bases between. This CDR3 is 15 amino acids long. The CDR3 region has the DNA TGTGCCAGTCTCCACGGCGGGACATCGAACACTGAAGCTTTCTTT. Its translation: CASLHGGTSNTEAFF.